These 3 T cell receptor beta chains were sequenced from one sample in a study of shared clonotypes between healthy human individuals. Method: immunoSEQ multiplex PCR; TCRdb's copy keeps in-frame clones and lacks some. The sample lists about 1.5 million clones; roughly 98% were seen once. Sequenced sample: naive CD4+ T cells sorted from blood. Specified subset: CD45RA+ positively selected. These receptors all come from a man aged 25 to 40 in good health.

The rearrangement uses TRBV7-2 and TRBJ2-3; D is possibly TRBD1 (5 bases). V lost 2 bases and J lost 4, with 25 bases in between. The CDR3 is made up of 19 amino acids. The germline V gene encodes CDR1 SGHTA and CDR2 FQGNSA. CDR3: CASSLLGVGQGNFADTQYF. CDR3 coding DNA: TGTGCCAGCAGCTTATTAGGGGTAGGGCAGGGTAACTTCGCAGATACGCAGTATTTT. Looking up the rest from reference TRBV7-2 and TRBJ2-3 gives the full variable domain: GAGVSQSPSNKVTEKGKDVELRCDPISGHTALYWYRQSLGQGLEFLIYFQGNSAPDKSGLPSDRFSAERTGGSVSTLTIQRTQQEDSAVYLCASSLLGVGQGNFADTQYFGPGTRLTVL.

This chain links TRBV18 with TRBJ1-5; D is ambiguous. Trimming left V 4 bases short and J 6 bases short, with 10 bases between. Germline CDR1 and CDR2: KGHSH and LQKENI. CDR3 length equals 13 residues. Here the CDR3 reads CASSLTDLQPQHF. CDR3 bases: TGTGCCAGCTCACTTACCGACCTTCAGCCCCAGCATTTT.

The gene calls are TRBV6-5 and TRBJ2-7, with 8 bases identical to TRBD1. Per the germline V gene, CDR1 is MNHEY and CDR2 is SVGAGI. The CDR3 extends over 14 amino acids. V lost 7 bases, J lost 7 bases, and 12 bases stayed unmatched. The CDR3 spells CASIPQQGAGEQYF. The CDR3 region has the DNA TGTGCCAGCATTCCTCAGCAGGGGGCGGGGGAGCAGTACTTC.